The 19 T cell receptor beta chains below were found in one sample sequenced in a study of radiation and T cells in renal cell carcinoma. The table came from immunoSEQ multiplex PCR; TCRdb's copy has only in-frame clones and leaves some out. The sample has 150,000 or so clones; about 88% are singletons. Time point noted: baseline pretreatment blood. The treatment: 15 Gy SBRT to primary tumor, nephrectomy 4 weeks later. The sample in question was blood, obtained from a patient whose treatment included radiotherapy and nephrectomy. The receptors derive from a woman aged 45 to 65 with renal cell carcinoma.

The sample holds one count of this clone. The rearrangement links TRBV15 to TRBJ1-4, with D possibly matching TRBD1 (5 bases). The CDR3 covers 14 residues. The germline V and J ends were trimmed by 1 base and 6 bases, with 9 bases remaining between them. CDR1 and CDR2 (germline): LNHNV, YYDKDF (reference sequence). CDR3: CATSRGGSDEKLFF. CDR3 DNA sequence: TGTGCCACCAGCAGAGGGGGGTCGGATGAAAAACTGTTTTTT.

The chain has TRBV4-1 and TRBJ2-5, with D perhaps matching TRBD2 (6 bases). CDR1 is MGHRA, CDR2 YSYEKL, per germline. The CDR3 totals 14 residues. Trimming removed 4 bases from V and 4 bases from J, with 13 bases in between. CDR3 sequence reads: CASSLEGAGETQYF. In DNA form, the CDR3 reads TGCGCCAGCAGCCTGGAGGGTGCGGGAGAGACCCAGTACTTC.

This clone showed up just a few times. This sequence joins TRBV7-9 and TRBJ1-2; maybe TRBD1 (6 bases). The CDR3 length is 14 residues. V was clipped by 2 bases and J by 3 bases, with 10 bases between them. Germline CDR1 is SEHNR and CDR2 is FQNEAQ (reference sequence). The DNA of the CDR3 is TGTGCCAGCAGCTTACAACAGGGTTACTATGGCTACACCTTC. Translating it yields CASSLQQGYYGYTF.

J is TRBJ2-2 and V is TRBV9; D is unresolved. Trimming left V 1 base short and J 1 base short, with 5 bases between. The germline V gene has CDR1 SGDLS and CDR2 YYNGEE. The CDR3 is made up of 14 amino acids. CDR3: CASSVMENTGELFF. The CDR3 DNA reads TGTGCCAGCAGCGTAATGGAGAACACCGGGGAGCTGTTTTTT.

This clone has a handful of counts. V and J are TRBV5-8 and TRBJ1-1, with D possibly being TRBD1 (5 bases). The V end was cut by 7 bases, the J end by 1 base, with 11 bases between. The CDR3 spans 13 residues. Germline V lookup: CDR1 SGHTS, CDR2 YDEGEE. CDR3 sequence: CASAGHQNTEAFF. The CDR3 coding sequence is TGTGCCAGCGCTGGACACCAGAACACTGAAGCTTTCTTT.

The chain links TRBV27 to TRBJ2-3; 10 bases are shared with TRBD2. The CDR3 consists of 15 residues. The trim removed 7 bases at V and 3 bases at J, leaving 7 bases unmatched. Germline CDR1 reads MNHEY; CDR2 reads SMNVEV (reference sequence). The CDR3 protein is CASIRRGLATDTQYF. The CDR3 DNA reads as TGTGCCAGCATACGGAGGGGACTAGCGACAGATACGCAGTATTTT.

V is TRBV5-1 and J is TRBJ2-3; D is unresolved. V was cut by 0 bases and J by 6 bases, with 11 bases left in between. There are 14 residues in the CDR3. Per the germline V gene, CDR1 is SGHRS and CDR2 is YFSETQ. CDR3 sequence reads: CASSLDGSEDTQYF. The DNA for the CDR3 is TGCGCCAGCAGCTTGGACGGAAGTGAGGATACGCAGTATTTT.

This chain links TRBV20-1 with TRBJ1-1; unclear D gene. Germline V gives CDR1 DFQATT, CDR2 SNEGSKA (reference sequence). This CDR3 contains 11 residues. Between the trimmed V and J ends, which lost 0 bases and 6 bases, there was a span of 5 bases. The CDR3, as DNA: TGCAGTGCTAGAGAGGATGCTGAAGCTTTCTTT. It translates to CSAREDAEAFF.

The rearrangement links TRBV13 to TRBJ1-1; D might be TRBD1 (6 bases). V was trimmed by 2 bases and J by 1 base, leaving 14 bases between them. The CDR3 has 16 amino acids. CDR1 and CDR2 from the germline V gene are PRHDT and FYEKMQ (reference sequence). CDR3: CASSLSGKGQNTEAFF. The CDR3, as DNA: TGTGCCAGCAGCTTAAGCGGCAAGGGACAGAACACTGAAGCTTTCTTT. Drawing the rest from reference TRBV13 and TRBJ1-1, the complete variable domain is AAGVIQSPRHLIKEKRETATLKCYPIPRHDTVYWYQQGPGQDPQFLISFYEKMQSDKGSIPDRFSAQQFSDYHSELNMSSLELGDSALYFCASSLSGKGQNTEAFFGQGTRLTVV.

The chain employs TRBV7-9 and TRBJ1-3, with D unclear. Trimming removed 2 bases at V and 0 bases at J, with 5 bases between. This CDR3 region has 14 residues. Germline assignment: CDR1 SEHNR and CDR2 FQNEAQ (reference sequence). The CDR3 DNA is TGTGCCAGCAGCTTACTCATCTCTGGAAACACCATATATTTT. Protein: CASSLLISGNTIYF.

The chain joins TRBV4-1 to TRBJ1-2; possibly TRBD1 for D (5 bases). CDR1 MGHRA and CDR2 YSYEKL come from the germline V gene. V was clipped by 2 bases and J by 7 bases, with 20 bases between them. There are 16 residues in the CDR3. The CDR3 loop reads CASSQPIVGGGGGYTF. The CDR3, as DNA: TGCGCCAGCAGCCAACCAATCGTTGGGGGTGGGGGTGGCTACACCTTC.

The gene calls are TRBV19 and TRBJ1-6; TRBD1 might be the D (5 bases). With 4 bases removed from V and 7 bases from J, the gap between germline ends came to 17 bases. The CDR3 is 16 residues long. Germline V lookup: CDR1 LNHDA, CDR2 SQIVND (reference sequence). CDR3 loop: CASSTLSGRQNSPLHF. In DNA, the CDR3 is TGTGCCAGTAGTACCCTTTCAGGGCGTCAGAATTCACCCCTCCACTTT.

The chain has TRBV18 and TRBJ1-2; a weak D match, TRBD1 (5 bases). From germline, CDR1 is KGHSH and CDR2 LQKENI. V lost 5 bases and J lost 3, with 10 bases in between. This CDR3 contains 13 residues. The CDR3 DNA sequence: TGTGCCAGCTCATTAGGGACTGACTATGGCTACACCTTC. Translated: CASSLGTDYGYTF. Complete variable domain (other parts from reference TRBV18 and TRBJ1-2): NAGVMQNPRHLVRRRGQEARLRCSPMKGHSHVYWYRQLPEEGLKFMVYLQKENIIDESGMPKERFSAEFPKEGPSILRIQQVVRGDSAAYFCASSLGTDYGYTFGSGTRLTVV.

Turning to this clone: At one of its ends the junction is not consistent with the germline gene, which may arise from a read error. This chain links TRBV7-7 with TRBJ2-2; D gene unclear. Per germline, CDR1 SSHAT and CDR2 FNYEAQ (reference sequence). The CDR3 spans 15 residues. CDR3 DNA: TGTGCTAGCAGCTTAGATGGGGTAGACACCGGGGAGCTGTTTTTT. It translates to CASSLDGVDTGELFF.

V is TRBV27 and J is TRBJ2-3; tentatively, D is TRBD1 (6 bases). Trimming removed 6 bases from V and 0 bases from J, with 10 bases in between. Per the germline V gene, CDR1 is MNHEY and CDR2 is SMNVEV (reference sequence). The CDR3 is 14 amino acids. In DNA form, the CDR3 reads TGTGCCAGCAGCGGACAGTCTAGCACAGATACGCAGTATTTT. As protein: CASSGQSSTDTQYF.

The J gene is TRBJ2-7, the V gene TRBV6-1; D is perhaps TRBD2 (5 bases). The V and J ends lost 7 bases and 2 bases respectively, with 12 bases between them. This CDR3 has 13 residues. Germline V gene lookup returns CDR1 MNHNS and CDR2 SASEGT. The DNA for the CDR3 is TGTGCCAGCACCGCGGGTTTCCCCTACGAGCAGTACTTC. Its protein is CASTAGFPYEQYF.

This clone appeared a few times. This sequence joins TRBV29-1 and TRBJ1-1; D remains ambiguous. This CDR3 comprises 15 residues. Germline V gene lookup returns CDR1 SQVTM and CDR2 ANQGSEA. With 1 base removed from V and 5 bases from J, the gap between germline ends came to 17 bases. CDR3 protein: CSVEVWSGKRTEAFF. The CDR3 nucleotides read TGCAGCGTTGAAGTTTGGTCCGGTAAACGGACTGAAGCTTTCTTT. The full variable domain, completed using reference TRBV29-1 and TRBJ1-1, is SAVISQKPSRDICQRGTSLTIQCQVDSQVTMMFWYRQQPGQSLTLIATANQGSEATYESGFVIDKFPISRPNLTFSTLTVSNMSPEDSSIYLCSVEVWSGKRTEAFFGQGTRLTVV.

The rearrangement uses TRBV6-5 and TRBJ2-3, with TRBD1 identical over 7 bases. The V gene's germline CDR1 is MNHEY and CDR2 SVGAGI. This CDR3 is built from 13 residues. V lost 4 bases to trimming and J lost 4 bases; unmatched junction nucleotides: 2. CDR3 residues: CASSLQGSDTQYF. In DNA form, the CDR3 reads TGTGCCAGCAGTTTACAGGGGTCAGATACGCAGTATTTT.

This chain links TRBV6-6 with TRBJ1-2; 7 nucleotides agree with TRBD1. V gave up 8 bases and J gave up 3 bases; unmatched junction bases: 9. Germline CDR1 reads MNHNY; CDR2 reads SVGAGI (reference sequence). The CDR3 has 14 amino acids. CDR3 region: CASLQGGSYYGYTF. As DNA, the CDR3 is TGTGCCAGCCTCCAGGGGGGCTCTTACTATGGCTACACCTTC.